This T cell receptor beta chain was sequenced for a study of cytomegalovirus exposure and HLA in healthy donors. In regard to this clone: No antigen is known for it.

Notes on the study in general: The study recorded about 150 TCR beta chains that were cytomegalovirus-associated. Differences between HLA loci emerged in a later analysis of TCR association rates, with DRB1 most and HLA-C fewest. The likely explanation for a cluster of highly shared sequence variants was sequencing artifact.

Trimming at V came to 2 bases and at J to 4 bases, leaving 13 bases not matched to a gene. The CDR3 extends over 18 amino acids. Germline V gives CDR1 MNHEY, CDR2 SMNVEV (reference sequence). The study ran its PCR with 60 Vbeta and 13 Jbeta primers. Authors' analysis steps: In a later analysis, around 87 million unique TCR beta chains included roughly 11 million shared by two or more donors. This table comes from immunoSEQ multiplex PCR, and its TCRdb copy is limited to in-frame clones, with some not included. Clone size and the V and J calls come from that table; the DNA yielded D and trimming. The sample consists of roughly 140,000 clones, 60% to 85% of them appearing once.

The sequenced sample was PBMCs. This TCR was recovered from a man aged 45-65 years in good health and CMV-seropositive. The genes are TRBV27 and TRBJ2-7; 11 bases match TRBD2. CDR3 nucleotides: TGTGCCAGCAGTTTAACGGGACTAGCGGTCTCGGATCCGTACGAGCAGTACTTC. Encoded protein: CASSLTGLAVSDPYEQYF.